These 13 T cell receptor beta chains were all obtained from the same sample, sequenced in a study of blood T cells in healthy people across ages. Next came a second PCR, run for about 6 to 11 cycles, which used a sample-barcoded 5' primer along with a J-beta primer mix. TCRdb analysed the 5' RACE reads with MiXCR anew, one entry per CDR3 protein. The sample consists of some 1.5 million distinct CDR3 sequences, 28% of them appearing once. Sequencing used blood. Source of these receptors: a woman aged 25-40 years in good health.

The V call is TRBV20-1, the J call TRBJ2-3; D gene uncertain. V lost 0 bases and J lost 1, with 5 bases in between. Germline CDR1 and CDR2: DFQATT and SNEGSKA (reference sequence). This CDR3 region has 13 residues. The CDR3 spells CSARDTRTDTQYF. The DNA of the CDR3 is TGCAGTGCTAGAGATACACGCACAGATACGCAGTATTTT.

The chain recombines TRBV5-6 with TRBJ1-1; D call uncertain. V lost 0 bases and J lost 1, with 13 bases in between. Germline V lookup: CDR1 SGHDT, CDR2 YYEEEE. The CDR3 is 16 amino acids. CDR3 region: CASSLAGRIKNTEAFF. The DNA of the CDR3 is TGTGCCAGCAGCTTGGCCGGGAGAATCAAGAACACTGAAGCTTTCTTT.

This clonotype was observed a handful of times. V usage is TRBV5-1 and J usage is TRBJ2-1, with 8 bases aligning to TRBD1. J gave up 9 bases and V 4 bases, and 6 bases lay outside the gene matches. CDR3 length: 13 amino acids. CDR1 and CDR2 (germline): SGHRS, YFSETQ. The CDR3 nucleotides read TGCGCCAGCAGCGTAACCACAGGGGGTGAGCAGTTCTTC. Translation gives CASSVTTGGEQFF.

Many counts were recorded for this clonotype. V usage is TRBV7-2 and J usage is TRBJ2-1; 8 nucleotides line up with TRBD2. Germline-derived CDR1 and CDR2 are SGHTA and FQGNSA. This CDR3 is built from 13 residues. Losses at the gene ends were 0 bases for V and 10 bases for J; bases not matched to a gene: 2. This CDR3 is CASSLAERGEQFF. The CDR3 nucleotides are TGTGCCAGCAGCTTAGCGGAGCGGGGGGAGCAGTTCTTC.

CDR3 sequence: CASSQGGRPAGANTGELFF. The CDR3 DNA sequence: TGCGCCAGCAGCCAAGGGGGCCGCCCAGCGGGAGCGAACACCGGGGAGCTGTTTTTT. This chain joins TRBV4-1 and TRBJ2-2, with 8 bases fitting TRBD2. The CDR3 contains 19 residues. Germline V gene sequence: CDR1 MGHRA, CDR2 YSYEKL. With 1 base clipped from V and 0 bases from J, the junction kept 10 bases outside the gene matches.

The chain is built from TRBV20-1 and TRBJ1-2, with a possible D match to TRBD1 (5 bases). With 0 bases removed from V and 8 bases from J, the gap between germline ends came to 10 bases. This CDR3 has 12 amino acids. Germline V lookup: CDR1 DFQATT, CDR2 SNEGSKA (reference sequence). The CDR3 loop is CSARDGTAGYTF. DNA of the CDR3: TGCAGTGCTAGAGACGGGACTGCGGGCTACACCTTC.

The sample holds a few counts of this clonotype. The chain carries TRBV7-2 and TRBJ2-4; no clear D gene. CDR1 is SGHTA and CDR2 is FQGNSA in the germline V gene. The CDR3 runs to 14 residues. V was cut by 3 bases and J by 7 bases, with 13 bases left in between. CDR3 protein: CASSFDPLGNIQYF. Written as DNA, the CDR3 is TGTGCCAGCAGCTTCGACCCACTTGGTAACATTCAGTACTTC.

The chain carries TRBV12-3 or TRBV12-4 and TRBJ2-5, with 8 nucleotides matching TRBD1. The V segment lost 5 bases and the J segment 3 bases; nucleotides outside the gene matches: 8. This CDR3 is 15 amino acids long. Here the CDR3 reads CASSQSDRAEETQYF. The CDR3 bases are TGTGCCAGCAGTCAATCGGACAGGGCGGAAGAGACCCAGTACTTC.

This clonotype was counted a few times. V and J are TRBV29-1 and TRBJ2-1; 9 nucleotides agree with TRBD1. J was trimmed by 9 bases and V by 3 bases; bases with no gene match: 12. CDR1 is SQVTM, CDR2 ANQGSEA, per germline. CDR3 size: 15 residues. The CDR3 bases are TGCAGCGTTGATCCGACAGGGGGTCCCCGGGGTGAGCAGTTCTTC. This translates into CSVDPTGGPRGEQFF.

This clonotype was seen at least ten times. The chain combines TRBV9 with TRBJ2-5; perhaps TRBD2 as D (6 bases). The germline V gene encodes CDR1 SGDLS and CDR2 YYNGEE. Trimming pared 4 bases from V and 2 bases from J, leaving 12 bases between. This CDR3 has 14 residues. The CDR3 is CASSTLGGQETQYF. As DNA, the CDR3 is TGTGCCAGCAGCACACTGGGGGGACAAGAGACCCAGTACTTC.

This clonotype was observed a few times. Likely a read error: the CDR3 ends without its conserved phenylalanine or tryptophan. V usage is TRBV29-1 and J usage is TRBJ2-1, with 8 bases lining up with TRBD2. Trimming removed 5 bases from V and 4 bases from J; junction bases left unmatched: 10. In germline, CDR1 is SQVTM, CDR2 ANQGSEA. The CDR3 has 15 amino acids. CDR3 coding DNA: TGCAGCGTTTGTCTTAGCGGGGATAGGTACAATGAGCAGTTCTTA. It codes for CSVCLSGDRYNEQFL.

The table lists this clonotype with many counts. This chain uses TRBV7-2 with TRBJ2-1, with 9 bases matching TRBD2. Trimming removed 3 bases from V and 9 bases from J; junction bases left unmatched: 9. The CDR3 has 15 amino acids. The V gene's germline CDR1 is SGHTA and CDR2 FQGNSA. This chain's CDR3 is CASSLTSLAGTEQFF. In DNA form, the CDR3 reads TGTGCCAGCAGCTTGACCTCCCTAGCGGGGACTGAGCAGTTCTTC.

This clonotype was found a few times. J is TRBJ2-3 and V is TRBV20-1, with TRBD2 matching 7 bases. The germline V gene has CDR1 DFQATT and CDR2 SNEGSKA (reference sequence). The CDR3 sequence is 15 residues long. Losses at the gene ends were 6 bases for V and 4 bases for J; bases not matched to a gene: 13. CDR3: CSATGASGFADTQYF. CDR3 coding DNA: TGCAGTGCCACTGGGGCTAGCGGATTTGCAGATACGCAGTATTTT.